These 25 T cell receptor beta chains came from one sample sequenced in a study of T cell responses to AZD1222 COVID-19 vaccine. TCRdb's copy holds only in-frame clones and misses some; the assay was immunoSEQ multiplex PCR. The sample includes just over 150,000 clones, over 70% of them seen just once. The sample in question was peripheral blood, obtained 28 days after the second AZD1222 dose. Every receptor here comes from an adult who received the AZD1222 COVID-19 vaccine.

This sequence joins TRBV6-2 or TRBV6-3 and TRBJ2-2; D is possibly TRBD1 (6 bases). The CDR3 sequence is 15 residues long. The V gene lost 5 bases and the J gene lost 6 bases, with 16 bases spanning the gap. The germline CDR1 and CDR2 sequences are MNHEY and SVGEGT. CDR3: CASSLSTGSAGELFF. The CDR3 coding sequence is TGTGCCAGCAGTCTATCTACAGGGTCGGCCGGGGAGCTGTTTTTT.

This clone appeared a single time. This chain uses TRBV28 with TRBJ2-1; D gene ambiguous. Germline lookup yields CDR1 MDHEN and CDR2 SYDVKM. Trimming left V 4 bases short and J 1 base short, with 11 bases between. The CDR3 is made up of 15 amino acids. As DNA, the CDR3 is TGTGCCAGCAGTTCTCTCTATGGGTCCTACAATGAGCAGTTCTTC. Translating it yields CASSSLYGSYNEQFF.

V usage is TRBV28 and J usage is TRBJ1-1; maybe TRBD1 (5 bases). Germline CDR1 reads MDHEN; CDR2 reads SYDVKM. The CDR3 covers 13 residues. V was trimmed by 0 bases and J by 7 bases, leaving 9 bases between them. The CDR3 DNA reads as TGTGCCAGCAGTTTATGGAGGGGACGTGAAGCTTTCTTT. It encodes CASSLWRGREAFF.

The rearrangement joins TRBV5-1 to TRBJ1-2; D is unclear. The CDR3 contains 15 residues. The V gene's germline CDR1 is SGHRS and CDR2 YFSETQ. V dropped 1 base and J dropped 2 bases, with 12 bases sitting between them. DNA for the CDR3: TGCGCCAGCAGCTTGTTCGGCAGCACGAACTATGGCTACACCTTC. Its protein product is CASSLFGSTNYGYTF.

This chain connects TRBV29-1 to TRBJ1-5; the D is unclear. The CDR3 is 13 amino acids. Trimming stripped 1 base from V and 0 bases from J, with 4 bases between. Germline V gene data show CDR1 as SQVTM and CDR2 as ANQGSEA. The CDR3 coding sequence is TGCAGCGTTGAAGTTGATAGCAATCAGCCCCAGCATTTT. It is translated as CSVEVDSNQPQHF.

The chain is built from TRBV6-2 or TRBV6-3 and TRBJ1-1, with unresolved D. The germline CDR1 and CDR2 sequences are MNHEY and SVGEGT. The CDR3 sequence is 15 residues long. The V end lost 0 bases, the J end lost 0 bases, and 8 bases lay between the germline ends. The CDR3 sequence is CASSYSISVNTEAFF. CDR3 coding DNA: TGTGCCAGCAGTTACTCGATATCGGTGAACACTGAAGCTTTCTTT.

CDR3 residues: CAISESPSGTRRDTQYF. Written as DNA, the CDR3 is TGTGCCATCAGTGAGTCGCCTAGCGGGACCCGAAGGGATACGCAGTATTTT. This sequence joins TRBV10-3 and TRBJ2-3; 9 bases are a match to TRBD2. CDR1 ENHRY and CDR2 SYGVKD come from the germline V gene. There are 17 residues in the CDR3. V lost 0 bases, J lost 6 bases, and 10 bases stayed unmatched.

This chain joins TRBV5-4 and TRBJ1-6; 7 nucleotides match TRBD1. V gave up 3 bases and J gave up 6 bases; unmatched junction bases: 6. The V gene's germline CDR1 is SGHNT and CDR2 YYREEE (reference sequence). The length of the CDR3 is 15 residues. The CDR3 region is CASSWQQGSNSPLHF. DNA of the CDR3: TGTGCCAGCAGCTGGCAACAGGGGAGTAATTCACCCCTCCACTTT.

V usage is TRBV24-1 and J usage is TRBJ2-5; tentatively, D is TRBD1 (6 bases). The V end lost 5 bases, the J end lost 2 bases, and 11 bases lay between the germline ends. Germline V lookup: CDR1 KGHDR, CDR2 SFDVKD. The CDR3 consists of 14 residues. DNA for the CDR3: TGTGCCACCAGTGGCGCCGGGACACAAGAGACCCAGTACTTC. Its protein is CATSGAGTQETQYF.

The rearrangement joins TRBV7-8 to TRBJ2-7, with TRBD2 matching 10 bases. V shed 1 base, J shed 5 bases, and the junction held 20 bases outside the gene matches. Germline values: CDR1 SGHVS, CDR2 FQNEAQ. This CDR3 comprises 20 residues. The CDR3 loop is CASSLVVASGSLGIGHEQYF. DNA of the CDR3: TGTGCCAGCAGCTTAGTTGTGGCTAGCGGGAGTCTAGGTATTGGGCACGAGCAGTACTTC.

This clone was seen just once. V usage is TRBV18 and J usage is TRBJ1-4; D is uncertain. This CDR3 is built from 11 residues. Germline CDR1 KGHSH, CDR2 LQKENI. With 5 bases removed from V and 10 bases from J, the gap between germline ends came to 8 bases. In nucleotides, the CDR3 is TGTGCCAGCTCAGAGGGTGGAAAACTGTTTTTT. The encoded protein is CASSEGGKLFF. Full variable domain (rest looked up from reference TRBV18 and TRBJ1-4): NAGVMQNPRHLVRRRGQEARLRCSPMKGHSHVYWYRQLPEEGLKFMVYLQKENIIDESGMPKERFSAEFPKEGPSILRIQQVVRGDSAAYFCASSEGGKLFFGSGTQLSVL.

V gene TRBV7-2 combines with J gene TRBJ2-7, with 8 bases fitting TRBD2. CDR1 and CDR2 (germline): SGHTA, FQGNSA. The CDR3 is 15 residues long. The V segment lost 1 base and the J segment 2 bases; nucleotides outside the gene matches: 4. CDR3 sequence: CASSLGLATTYEQYF. The CDR3 DNA sequence: TGTGCCAGCAGCTTAGGACTAGCGACAACCTACGAGCAGTACTTC.

V is TRBV11-3 and J is TRBJ2-7, with 7 bases matching TRBD2. V was pared by 2 bases and J by 2 bases, with 3 bases of the junction left unmatched. Germline-derived CDR1 and CDR2 are SGHNT and YENEEA. CDR3 length: 14 residues. The CDR3, as DNA: TGTGCCAGCAGCTTAACGGGAGGTGCCTACGAGCAGTACTTC. It yields the protein CASSLTGGAYEQYF.

V is TRBV5-4 and J is TRBJ1-2, with 8 bases aligning to TRBD1. The CDR3 has 14 amino acids. Germline trimming cut 5 bases from V and 0 bases from J; bases unmatched to any gene: 3. Germline CDR1 SGHNT, CDR2 YYREEE (reference sequence). CDR3 DNA: TGTGCCAGCAGTCGGACAGGGACTAACTATGGCTACACCTTC. The encoded protein is CASSRTGTNYGYTF.

This clone appeared a single time. This chain connects TRBV9 to TRBJ2-3, with 7 nucleotides matching TRBD1. The CDR3 totals 17 residues. Germline-derived CDR1 and CDR2 are SGDLS and YYNGEE. With 1 base clipped from V and 3 bases from J, the junction kept 11 bases outside the gene matches. The CDR3 protein is CASSVSHRGPRTDTQYF. The CDR3 region has the DNA TGTGCCAGCAGCGTATCCCACAGGGGCCCAAGGACAGATACGCAGTATTTT.

The V gene is TRBV28, the J gene TRBJ1-2; D unresolved. The CDR3 spans 13 residues. CDR1 and CDR2 from the germline V gene are MDHEN and SYDVKM. V shed 2 bases and J shed 3 bases, with 7 bases lying between them. The CDR3, as DNA: TGTGCCAGCAGTTTAGGCCTAGACTATGGCTACACCTTC. Its protein product is CASSLGLDYGYTF.

This clone was found once. The CDR3 DNA reads TGTGCCAGCAGCTACCGGACTAGCGGGAGAGGGGGGGAGCTGTTTTTT. It is translated as CASSYRTSGRGGELFF. The rearrangement joins TRBV4-2 to TRBJ2-2; 13 nucleotides line up with TRBD2. This CDR3 has 16 residues. The trim removed 5 bases at V and 8 bases at J, leaving 8 bases unmatched. The germline CDR1 and CDR2 sequences are LGHNA and YNFKEQ.

The chain joins TRBV27 to TRBJ2-7, with 7 bases lining up with TRBD2. V trimming: 8 bases; J trimming: 1 base; junction bases outside the gene matches: 8. The CDR3 totals 14 residues. Germline values: CDR1 MNHEY, CDR2 SMNVEV (reference sequence). This CDR3 is CASFSSGPSYEQYF. DNA of the CDR3: TGTGCCAGCTTCTCTAGCGGCCCTTCCTACGAGCAGTACTTC.

This sequence joins TRBV15 and TRBJ2-7; no reliable D call. V lost 7 bases to trimming and J lost 2 bases, with 24 bases between them. Looked up from germline, CDR1 is LNHNV and CDR2 is YYDKDF (reference sequence). CDR3 length equals 17 residues. Here the CDR3 reads CATTHQKWNQPPYEQYF. CDR3 nucleotide sequence: TGTGCCACCACCCACCAGAAGTGGAACCAACCCCCCTACGAGCAGTACTTC.

J is TRBJ2-7 and V is TRBV19, with TRBD2 identical over 11 bases. Germline CDR1 and CDR2: LNHDA and SQIVND (reference sequence). With V trimmed by 6 bases and J by 5 bases, 12 bases remained unmatched. This CDR3 is built from 16 residues. The CDR3 coding sequence is TGTGCCAGTAGCAATAGCGGGAGGGCCATAACCCACGAGCAGTACTTC. Protein: CASSNSGRAITHEQYF.

In DNA, the CDR3 is TGCAGTGCTAGTGGCGTGCTAGCGGGAGGAGAGACCCAGTACTTC. Translation: CSASGVLAGGETQYF. The chain employs TRBV20-1 and TRBJ2-5; 11 bases fit TRBD2. Germline V lookup: CDR1 DFQATT, CDR2 SNEGSKA (reference sequence). The length of the CDR3 is 15 residues. With 3 bases clipped from V and 4 bases from J, the junction kept 7 bases outside the gene matches.

In DNA, the CDR3 is TGCGCCAGCAGCCAAGATCGGACAAACCCTAATTCACCCCTCCACTTT. Translated: CASSQDRTNPNSPLHF. The rearrangement joins TRBV4-3 to TRBJ1-6; tentatively, D is TRBD1 (5 bases). Germline V lookup: CDR1 LGHNA, CDR2 YSLEER. The CDR3 has 16 amino acids. With 0 bases removed from V and 6 bases from J, the gap between germline ends came to 12 bases.

The chain uses TRBV2 and TRBJ2-5; 11 bases are a match to TRBD2. Germline loops: CDR1 SNHLY, CDR2 FYNNEI. The CDR3 loop spans 16 amino acids. J lost 3 bases, V lost 4 bases, and 7 bases had no gene match. DNA of the CDR3: TGTGCCAGCAGTGTGGCTAGCGGGAGGTCCGAAGAGACCCAGTACTTC. Protein product: CASSVASGRSEETQYF.

V usage is TRBV3-1 (or the pseudogene TRBV3-2) and J usage is TRBJ2-2; 9 bases fit TRBD2. V lost 1 base and J lost 0; bases outside the gene matches: 9. CDR1 and CDR2 from the germline V gene are LGHDT and YNNKEL (reference sequence). The CDR3 contains 19 residues. This chain's CDR3 is CASSQVKASGNANTGELFF. The CDR3 nucleotides read TGTGCCAGCAGCCAAGTAAAGGCTAGCGGGAACGCGAACACCGGGGAGCTGTTTTTT.

This clone has just one count. This chain uses TRBV7-2 with TRBJ2-5; 9 bases fit TRBD1. Germline lookup yields CDR1 SGHTA and CDR2 FQGNSA. The CDR3 loop spans 14 amino acids. J gave up 9 bases and V 5 bases, and 10 bases lay outside the gene matches. CDR3 DNA: TGTGCCAGCAGCCCCGACCGTAGACAGGGGGCCCAGTACTTC. Translating it yields CASSPDRRQGAQYF.